This T cell receptor beta chain was sequenced for a study of T-cell memory formation after mild COVID-19. TCRdb reprocessed the 5' RACE reads via MiXCR and lists one record per CDR3 protein. The profile shows 470,000 or so distinct CDR3 sequences, 18% of them singletons. Germline assignment: CDR1 MGHRA and CDR2 YSYEKL. This CDR3 region has 16 residues. The junction had 7 bases not matched to a gene; V was cut back by 4 bases and J by 0 bases. Sequenced material: PBMCs or a T cell subset sorted from them (not recorded which). V usage is TRBV4-1 and J usage is TRBJ1-1; 8 positions match TRBD1. This sequence was found in an adult woman who had mild COVID-19 (a few samples of this study predate the infection). Cell type and time point are not known. For the CDR3, the DNA is TGCGCCAGCAGCCCAGGACAGGGTGCCCTGAACACTGAAGCTTTCTTT. This gives the protein CASSPGQGALNTEAFF.